This T cell receptor (beta chain) was captured in a study of regulatory T cells in long-lasting Graves disease. The CDR3 length is 14 residues. V was clipped by 5 bases and J by 5 bases; unmatched bases: 9. Assembly of TCR beta libraries relied on iRepertoire HTBI primers together with Arm-PCR of CDR3 regions. TCRdb itself ran the multiplex PCR reads through MiXCR, one entry per CDR3 protein. The sample has about 340,000 distinct CDR3 sequences, roughly a fifth seen once. Time point of the sample: persistent/refractory GD, antithyroid drugs over 5 years with positive TRAb. RNA extracted from PBMCs served as the sequencing template. There are many counts of this clonotype.

The sample here was peripheral blood mononuclear cells (PBMCs), taken when the disease was refractory, from a patient treated with antithyroid drugs. The chain is built from TRBV12-3 or TRBV12-4 and TRBJ2-7; TRBD2 agrees at 7 bases. This TCR derives from a female donor with Graves disease. Here the CDR3 reads CASSPGRTSDEQYF. CDR3 nucleotides: TGTGCCAGCAGTCCCGGGCGTACTAGCGACGAGCAGTACTTC.